The following is a T cell receptor (beta chain) sequence with its context. One end of the junction does not line up with germline, which may come from a read error. This CDR3 has 12 residues. Germline loops: CDR1 MNHEY, CDR2 SVGAGI. These data are taken from a study of shared clonotypes between healthy human individuals. Everyone who donated was a Caucasian adult who lived in Nashville, Tennessee. A split of CD4+ cells into CD45RA+ naive and CD45RA-negative memory subsets was performed. It was 200 to 250 ng DNA, about 30,000 T cell genomes, that sorted-subset replicate PCRs used. Profiled with immunoSEQ multiplex PCR; TCRdb holds only in-frame clones, not every one. The table lists over a million clones, around 82% of them singletons.

Input material: memory CD4+ T cells from PBMCs. Subset described: CD45RA-negative fraction. This receptor was identified in a man between 18 and 35 years old in good health. Some clones in this sample may be carry-over from other donors' samples. This rearrangement joins TRBV6-5 to TRBJ2-3; either TRBD1 or TRBD2 may supply D (5 bases each). CDR3 bases: TGTGCCGGCAGTGAGGGGTCAAGTACGCAGTATTTT. Translated, it gives CAGSEGSSTQYF.